Reported below is one TCR beta chain. The antigen it binds to is not known. It has no much larger one-base neighbor in the sample; base qualities were not kept. CD8 naive samples were CD45RO-negative cells positively selected for CCR7, giving a CD45RA+CCR7+ population that excluded TemRA cells. The donors were healthy, HIV-negative adults who had no recently reported acute infections or vaccinations. All donors were Caucasian adults living in Nashville, Tennessee, USA. After blood collection by leukapheresis, PBMCs were isolated using Ficoll-Histopaque density gradient centrifugation and then cryopreserved in the vapor phase of liquid nitrogen. Analytical flow cytometry was used to check the purity and quantity of each magnetically sorted T cell population. Genomic DNA was isolated from each sorted fraction and quantified by UV absorbance on a Nanodrop 2000c. This sample was taken from a study of shared clonotypes between healthy human individuals (dated by TCRdb to 2018 to 2020). For the wider study: A couple of women and a few men aged 18 to 49 years were included in the cohort. Per donor, three plates each were used for CD4 naive and CD4 memory, two for CD8 naive, and one for CD8 memory. To estimate repertoire size and how much clonotype sharing occurs between individuals, the study deeply sequenced the blood TCR repertoires of several healthy adults. Libraries were prepared and TCR repertoires were sequenced by different laboratories using diverse techniques, in order to increase sequencing depth and limit assay-specific biases. Each donor's leukapheresis produced roughly between roughly 0.9 and 8.9 billion PBMCs. What the authors observed across the whole study: Naive subsets generally had larger estimated clonotype richness than memory subsets. Because the study included only a small number of donors, the genetic and exposure-history diversity represented was limited. Pairwise subsampling indicated that sequencing depth was expected to affect the degree of clonotype sharing among donors. Only blood was sampled, and tissue TCR repertoires likely differ from those in blood. Sharing across a few donors was observed for about 5% of naive CD4, over 3% of naive CD8, 2.3% of memory CD4, and about 0.38% of memory CD8 clonotypes. Even with the large sequencing depth, rarefaction of the sorted-subset datasets indicated that sequencing was incomplete. Clonotypes shared by all four sorted-subset donors showed higher generation probabilities than non-shared clonotypes.

Using the deep immunoSEQ assay, TCR CDR3 regions were amplified from genomic DNA by multiplex PCR. Genomic DNA extracted from each cell subset was distributed evenly over all wells of several immunoSEQ 96-well plates, and each plate served as one replicate. For sorted subsets, each replicate PCR was loaded with approximately 190 ng genomic DNA, equivalent to about 33,000 T cell genomes. The purified libraries were quantified using a Qubit 3.0 fluorometer, sized with a Bioanalyzer 2100, and then quantified again using the KAPA Library Quantification kit. A separate single-read 150-cycle Illumina NextSeq 550 flow cell was used to sequence each immunoSEQ 96-well plate. Per the original workflow: Because the immunoSEQ output included only junctional sequences and no quality scores, the filtering could not be the same as the filtering used for full-length reads. Sequences were annotated with PyIR, a Python wrapper for IgBLAST v1.9, and V/J genes and CDR3 were assigned using IMGT germline references. Any read was removed if the V/J assignment was weak (E-value above 1e-6), the CDR3 was missing, or the read contained stop codons, out-of-frame junctions, or ambiguous translated residues. V3J clonotypes were defined by identical inferred V gene, J gene, and CDR3 amino acid sequence. To compute the percentage overlap between repertoires, the number of shared unique clonotypes was divided by the size of the smaller repertoire. Richness of each repertoire was evaluated using RTK rarefaction, the Chao1 estimator, and Recon v2.1 estimates of unobserved clonotypes. Generation probabilities for all TCRbeta clonotypes obtained by the gDNA method from four donors were computed using OLGA. TCRdb's version of the immuneACCESS table is confined to in-frame rearrangements and falls short of the full clone set. An unresolved V gene accounts for under half of the shortfall where checked; the remainder is of unknown origin. That table supplies the V and J calls and clone size; D and trimming were determined from the DNA. For this sample there are 760,000 or so clones; around 96% appear just once. The ten largest clones add up to less than 0.25% of the sample.

The clonotype was recovered from a man between 25 and 39 years old in good health. The sample was naive CD8+ T cells sorted from blood. The cell subset or site label, as the study defines it: CD45RA+CCR7+.

The bases read TGTGCCAGCAGTGACCGGGACAGGGGTGCCCCTAACTATGGCTACACCTTC. This sequence encodes CASSDRDRGAPNYGYTF. In this chain, TRBV28 is recombined with TRBJ1-2, with 10 bases aligning to TRBD1. The germline V gene encodes CDR1 MDHEN and CDR2 SYDVKM. The CDR3 has 17 amino acids, counting the end cysteine and phenylalanine. Just CDR3 DNA is preserved here, 51 bases in frame from base 1. At the junction V is shortened by 5 bases and J by 0 bases; bases outside the gene matches: 9.